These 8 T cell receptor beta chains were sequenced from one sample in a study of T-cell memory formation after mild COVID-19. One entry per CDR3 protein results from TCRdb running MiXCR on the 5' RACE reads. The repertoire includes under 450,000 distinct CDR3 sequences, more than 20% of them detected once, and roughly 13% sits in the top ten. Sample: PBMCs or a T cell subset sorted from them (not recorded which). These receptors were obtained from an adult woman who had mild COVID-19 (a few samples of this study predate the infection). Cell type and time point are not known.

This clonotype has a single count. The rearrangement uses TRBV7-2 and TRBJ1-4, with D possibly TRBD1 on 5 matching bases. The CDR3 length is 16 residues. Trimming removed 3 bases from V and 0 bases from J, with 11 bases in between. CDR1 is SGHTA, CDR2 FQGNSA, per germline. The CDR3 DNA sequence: TGTGCCAGCAGCTTTACCGGGACTGCAACTAATGAAAAACTGTTTTTT. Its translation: CASSFTGTATNEKLFF.

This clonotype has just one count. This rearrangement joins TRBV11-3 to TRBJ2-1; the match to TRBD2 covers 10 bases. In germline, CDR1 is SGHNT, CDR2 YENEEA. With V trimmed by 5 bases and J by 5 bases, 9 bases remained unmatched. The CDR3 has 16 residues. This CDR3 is CASSALAGQVNNEQFF. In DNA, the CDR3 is TGTGCCAGCAGCGCACTAGCGGGACAGGTCAACAATGAGCAGTTCTTC.

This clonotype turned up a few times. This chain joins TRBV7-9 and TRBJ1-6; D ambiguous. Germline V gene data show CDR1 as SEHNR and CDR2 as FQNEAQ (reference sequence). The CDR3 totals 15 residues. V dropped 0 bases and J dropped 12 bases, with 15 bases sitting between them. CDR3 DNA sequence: TGTGCCAGCAGCTTAGCAACCGAGGGCGGTGGACCCCTCCACTTT. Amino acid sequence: CASSLATEGGGPLHF.

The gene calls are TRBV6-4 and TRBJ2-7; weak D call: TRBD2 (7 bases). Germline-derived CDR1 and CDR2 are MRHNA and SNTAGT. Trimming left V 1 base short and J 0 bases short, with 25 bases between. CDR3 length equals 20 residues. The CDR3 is CASSDCGGQSRDYISYEQYF. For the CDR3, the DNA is TGTGCCAGCAGTGACTGTGGGGGACAAAGTAGGGACTACATCTCCTACGAGCAGTACTTC.

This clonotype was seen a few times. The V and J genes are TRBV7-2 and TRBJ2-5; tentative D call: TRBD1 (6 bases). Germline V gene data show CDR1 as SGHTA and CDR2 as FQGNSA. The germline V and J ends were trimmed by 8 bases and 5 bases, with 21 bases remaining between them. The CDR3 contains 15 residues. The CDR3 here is CASRARRGGRETQYF. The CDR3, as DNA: TGTGCCAGCCGTGCCCGGCGAGGGGGTCGGGAGACCCAGTACTTC.

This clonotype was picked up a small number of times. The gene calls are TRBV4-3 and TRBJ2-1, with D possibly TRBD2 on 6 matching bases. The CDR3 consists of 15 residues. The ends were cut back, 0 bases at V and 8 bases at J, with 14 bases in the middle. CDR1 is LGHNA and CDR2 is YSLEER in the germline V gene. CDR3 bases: TGCGCCAGCAGCCAAGACCGGGGGTATAACGATGAGCAGTTCTTC. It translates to CASSQDRGYNDEQFF.

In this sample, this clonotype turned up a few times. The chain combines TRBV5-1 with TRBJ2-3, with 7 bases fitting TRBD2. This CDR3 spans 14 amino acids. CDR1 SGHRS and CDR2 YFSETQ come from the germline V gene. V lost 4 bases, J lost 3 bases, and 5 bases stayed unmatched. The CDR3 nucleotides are TGCGCCAGCAGCGGTCAGCGGGAAACAGATACGCAGTATTTT. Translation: CASSGQRETDTQYF.

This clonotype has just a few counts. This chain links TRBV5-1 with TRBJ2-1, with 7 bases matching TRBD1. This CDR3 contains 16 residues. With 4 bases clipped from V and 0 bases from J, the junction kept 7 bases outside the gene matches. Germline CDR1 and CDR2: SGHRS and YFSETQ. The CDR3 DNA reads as TGCGCCAGCAGCCTGACCCCAGGGGGCTCCTACAATGAGCAGTTCTTC. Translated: CASSLTPGGSYNEQFF.